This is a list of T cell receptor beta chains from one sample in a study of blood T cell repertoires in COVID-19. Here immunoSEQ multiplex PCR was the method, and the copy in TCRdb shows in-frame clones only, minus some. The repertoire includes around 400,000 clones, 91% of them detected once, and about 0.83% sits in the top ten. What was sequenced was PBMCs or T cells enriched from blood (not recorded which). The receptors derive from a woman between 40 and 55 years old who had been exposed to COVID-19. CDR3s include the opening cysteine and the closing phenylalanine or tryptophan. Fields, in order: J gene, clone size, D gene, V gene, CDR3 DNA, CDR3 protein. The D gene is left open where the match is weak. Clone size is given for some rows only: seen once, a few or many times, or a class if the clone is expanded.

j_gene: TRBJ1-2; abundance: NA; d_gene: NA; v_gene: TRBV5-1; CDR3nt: TGCGCCAGCAGCTTGGCCCAATCAGCTAACTATGGCTACACCTTC; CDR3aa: CASSLAQSANYGYTF
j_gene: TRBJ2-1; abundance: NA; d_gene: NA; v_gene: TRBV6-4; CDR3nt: TGTGCCAGCAAAATAGGGGGTAGCAGCGATGAGCAGTTCTTC; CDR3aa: CASKIGGSSDEQFF
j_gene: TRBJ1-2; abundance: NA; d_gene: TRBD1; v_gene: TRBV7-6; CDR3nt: TGTGCCAGCAGTACAGGGGGCACCTATGGCTACACCTTC; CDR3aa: CASSTGGTYGYTF
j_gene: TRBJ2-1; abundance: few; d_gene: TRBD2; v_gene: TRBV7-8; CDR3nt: TGTGCCAGCAGCCGCGGGGGGGGGACCTACAATGAGCAGTTCTTC; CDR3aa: CASSRGGGTYNEQFF
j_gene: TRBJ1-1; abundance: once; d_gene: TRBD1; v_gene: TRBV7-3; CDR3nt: TGTGCCAGCAGCTCGGGACAGGGGATTGAAGCTTTCTTT; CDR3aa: CASSSGQGIEAFF
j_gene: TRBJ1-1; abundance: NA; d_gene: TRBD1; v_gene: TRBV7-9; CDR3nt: TGTGCCAGCAGTTTTGCCACAGGGGGCGTCGGCACTGAAGCTTTCTTT; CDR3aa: CASSFATGGVGTEAFF
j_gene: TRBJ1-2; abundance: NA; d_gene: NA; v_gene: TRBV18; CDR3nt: TGTGCCAGCTCAGATCCGGGGAAGGGAAGAAATGGCTACACCTTC; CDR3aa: CASSDPGKGRNGYTF
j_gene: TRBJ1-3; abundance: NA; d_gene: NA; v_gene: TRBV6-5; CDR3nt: TGTGCCAGCTGGACAGCTACCTCTGGAAACACCATATATTTT; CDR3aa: CASWTATSGNTIYF
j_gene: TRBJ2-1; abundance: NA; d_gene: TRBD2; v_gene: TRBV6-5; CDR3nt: TGTGCCAGCAGTAGAATAGCGGGGGGGCTTAATGAGCAGTTCTTC; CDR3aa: CASSRIAGGLNEQFF
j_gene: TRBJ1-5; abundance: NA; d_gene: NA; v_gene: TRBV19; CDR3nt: TGTGCCAGTAGTATCAGGCTGGCAGGGGCCGCTCAGCCCCAGCATTTT; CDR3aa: CASSIRLAGAAQPQHF
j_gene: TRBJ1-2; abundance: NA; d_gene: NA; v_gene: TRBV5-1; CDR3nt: TGCGCCAGCAGCTTGGTAACGGCTAGCTATGGCTACACCTTC; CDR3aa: CASSLVTASYGYTF
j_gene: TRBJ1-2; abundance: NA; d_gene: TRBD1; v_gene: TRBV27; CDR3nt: TGTGCCAGCAGGGGACAGGGCCACTATGGCTACACCTTC; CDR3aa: CASRGQGHYGYTF
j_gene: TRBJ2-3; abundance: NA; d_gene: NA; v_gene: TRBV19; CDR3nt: TGTGCCAGCTCGAGACAGGCGCCCTTGAAAGATACGCAGTATTTT; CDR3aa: CASSRQAPLKDTQYF
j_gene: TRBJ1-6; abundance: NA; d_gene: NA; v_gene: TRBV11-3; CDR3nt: TGTGCCAGCAGCTTATTCCCCCTAAATTCACCCCTCCACTTT; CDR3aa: CASSLFPLNSPLHF
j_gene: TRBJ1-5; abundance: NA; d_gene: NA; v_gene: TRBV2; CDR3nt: TGTGCCAGCAGAACAGTAAGCAATCAGCCCCAGCATTTT; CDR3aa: CASRTVSNQPQHF
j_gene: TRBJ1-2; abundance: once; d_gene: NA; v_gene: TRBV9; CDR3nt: TGTGCCAGCAGCGTAGACCCACAGGACTATGGCTACACCTTC; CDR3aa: CASSVDPQDYGYTF
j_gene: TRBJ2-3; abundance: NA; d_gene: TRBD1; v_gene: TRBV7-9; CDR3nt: TGTGCCAGCAGCAGACAGGGTCCGACGCAGTATTTT; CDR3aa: CASSRQGPTQYF
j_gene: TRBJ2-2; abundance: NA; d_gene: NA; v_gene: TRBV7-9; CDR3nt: TGTGCCAGCAGGGTCAAAGAGAGGGGGGAGCTGTTTTTT; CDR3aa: CASRVKERGELFF
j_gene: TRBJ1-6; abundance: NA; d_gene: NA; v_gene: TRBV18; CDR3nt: TGTGCCAGCTCACGAGACTCGACTAATTCACCCCTCCACTTT; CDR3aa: CASSRDSTNSPLHF
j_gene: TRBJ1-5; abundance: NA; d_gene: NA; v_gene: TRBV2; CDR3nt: TGTGCCAGCAGTGAAACCGGCGGTCAGCCCCAGCATTTT; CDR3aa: CASSETGGQPQHF
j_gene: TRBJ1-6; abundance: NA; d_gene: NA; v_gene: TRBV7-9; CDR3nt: TGTGCCAGCAGCGGAGAGGGGGTCAATTCACCCCTCCACTTT; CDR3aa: CASSGEGVNSPLHF
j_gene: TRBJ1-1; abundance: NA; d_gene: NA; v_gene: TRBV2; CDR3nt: TGTGCCAGCCGCGGGCAGGGACTCTTGAACACTGAAGCTTTCTTT; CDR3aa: CASRGQGLLNTEAFF
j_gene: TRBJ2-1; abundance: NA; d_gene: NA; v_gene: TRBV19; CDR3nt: TGTGCCAGTAGTGGGGCGGGGCCCTACAATGAGCAGTTCTTC; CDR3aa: CASSGAGPYNEQFF
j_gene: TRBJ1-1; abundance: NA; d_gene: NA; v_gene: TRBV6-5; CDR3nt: TGTGCCAGCAGTAGACAGGCCAATACTGAAGCTTTCTTT; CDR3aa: CASSRQANTEAFF
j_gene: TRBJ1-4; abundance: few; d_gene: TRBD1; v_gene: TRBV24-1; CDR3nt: TGTGCCACCAGTGCAACAGGGGCCGGGAAGGGAAAACTGTTTTTT; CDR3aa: CATSATGAGKGKLFF
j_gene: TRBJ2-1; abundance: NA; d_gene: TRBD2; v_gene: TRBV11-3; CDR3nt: TGTGCCAGCAGCCTGTGGCCGGGACTAGCGTGGAATGAGCAGTTCTTC; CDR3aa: CASSLWPGLAWNEQFF
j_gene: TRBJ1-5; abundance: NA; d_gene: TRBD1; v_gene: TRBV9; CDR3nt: TGTGCCAGCAGCGCACCTCCGGGACAGGGCCCATGGGCGACTAATCAGCCCCAGCATTTT; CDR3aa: CASSAPPGQGPWATNQPQHF
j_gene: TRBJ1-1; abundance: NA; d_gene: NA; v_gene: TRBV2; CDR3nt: TGTGCCAGCAGCGAACAGACGAGGGCTTTCTTT; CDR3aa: CASSEQTRAFF
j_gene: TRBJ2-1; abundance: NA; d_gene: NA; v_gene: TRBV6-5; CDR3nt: TGTGCCAGCACCTTCGCCCAGACAGAGTACAATGAGCAGTTCTTC; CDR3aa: CASTFAQTEYNEQFF
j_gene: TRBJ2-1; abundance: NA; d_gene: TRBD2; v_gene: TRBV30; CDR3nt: TGTGCCTGGAGTTTTCATGGGACTAGCGGGGACAATGAGCAGTTCTTC; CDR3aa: CAWSFHGTSGDNEQFF
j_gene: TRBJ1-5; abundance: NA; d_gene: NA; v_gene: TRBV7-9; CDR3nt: TGTGCCAGCAGCCCGATGGGGGGGGGTCAGCCCCAGCATTTT; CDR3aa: CASSPMGGGQPQHF
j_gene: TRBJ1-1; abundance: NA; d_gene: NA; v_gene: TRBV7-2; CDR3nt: TGTGCCAGCAGCTTAAACCGGGTCGCTGAAGCTTTCTTT; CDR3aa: CASSLNRVAEAFF
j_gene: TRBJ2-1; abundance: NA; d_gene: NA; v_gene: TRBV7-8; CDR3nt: TGTGCCAGCAGCTTATCAGGGGCCATCAATGAGCAGTTCTTC; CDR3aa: CASSLSGAINEQFF
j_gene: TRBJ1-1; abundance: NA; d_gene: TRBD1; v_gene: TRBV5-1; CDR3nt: TGCGCCAGCAGCTATGGGACAGGGGCCATGAACACTGAAGCTTTCTTT; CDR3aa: CASSYGTGAMNTEAFF
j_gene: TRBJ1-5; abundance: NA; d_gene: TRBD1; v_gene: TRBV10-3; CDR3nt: TGTGCCGTCTCTCGACAGGGGGTCAATAGCAATCAGCCCCAGCATTTT; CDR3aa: CAVSRQGVNSNQPQHF
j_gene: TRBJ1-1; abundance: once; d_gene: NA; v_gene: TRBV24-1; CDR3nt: TGTGCCACCAGGGCCCCAGGGGATAACACTGAAGCTTTCTTT; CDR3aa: CATRAPGDNTEAFF
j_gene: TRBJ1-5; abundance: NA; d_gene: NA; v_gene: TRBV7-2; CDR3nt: TGTGCCAGCAGCTTAGCGCGTAGCAATCAGCCCCAGCATTTT; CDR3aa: CASSLARSNQPQHF
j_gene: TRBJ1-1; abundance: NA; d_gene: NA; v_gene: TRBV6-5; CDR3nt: TGTGCCAGCAGCCTCTTTGGGGGCGGTGTCACTGAAGCTTTCTTT; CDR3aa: CASSLFGGGVTEAFF
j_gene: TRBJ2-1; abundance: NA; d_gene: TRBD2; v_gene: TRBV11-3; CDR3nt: TGTGCCAGCAGCTTAGAATCAGCGGGAGGTTACAATGAGCAGTTCTTC; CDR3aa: CASSLESAGGYNEQFF
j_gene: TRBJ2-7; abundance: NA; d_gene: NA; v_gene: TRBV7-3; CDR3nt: TGTGCCAGCAGCTTATCTGTCTACGAGCAGTACTTC; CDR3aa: CASSLSVYEQYF
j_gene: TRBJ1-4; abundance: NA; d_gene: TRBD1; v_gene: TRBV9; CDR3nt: TGTGCCAGCAGCGTTGACAGGGAAGGGTTTGCAACTAATGAAAAACTGTTTTTT; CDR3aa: CASSVDREGFATNEKLFF
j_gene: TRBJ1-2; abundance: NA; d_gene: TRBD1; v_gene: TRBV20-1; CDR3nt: TGCAGTGCTAGAGGGGACAGGGGCTACACCTTC; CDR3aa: CSARGDRGYTF
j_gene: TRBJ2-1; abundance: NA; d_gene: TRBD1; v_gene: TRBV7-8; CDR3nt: TGTGCCAGCAGCAGAGGGGGCGACGGTGAGCAGTTCTTC; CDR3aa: CASSRGGDGEQFF
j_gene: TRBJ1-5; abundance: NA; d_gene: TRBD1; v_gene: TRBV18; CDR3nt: TGTGCCAGCTCACGGACAGGGGGCGGCAATCAGCCCCAGCATTTT; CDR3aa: CASSRTGGGNQPQHF
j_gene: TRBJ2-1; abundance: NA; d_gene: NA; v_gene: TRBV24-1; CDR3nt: TGTGCCACCAGTGAACAAGGGGATGAGCAGTTCTTC; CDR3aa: CATSEQGDEQFF
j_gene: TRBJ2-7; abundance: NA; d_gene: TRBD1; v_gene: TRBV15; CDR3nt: TGTGCCACCAGCAGAGGGGCCCTCCGGGACAGGGAGGGGGTAGTCTACGAGCAGTACTTC; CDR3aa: CATSRGALRDREGVVYEQYF
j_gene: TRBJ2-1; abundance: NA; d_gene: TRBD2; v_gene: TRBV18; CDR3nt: TGTGCCAGCTCACCACCTGGACTAGTTTTACACAATGAGCAGTTCTTC; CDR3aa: CASSPPGLVLHNEQFF
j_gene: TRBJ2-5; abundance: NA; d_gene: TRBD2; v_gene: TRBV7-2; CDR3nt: TGTGCCAGCATCCTGCCGGGACTAGCGGGAGGGCAGGGGACCCAGTACTTC; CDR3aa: CASILPGLAGGQGTQYF
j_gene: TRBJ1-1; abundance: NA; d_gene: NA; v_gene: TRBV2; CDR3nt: TGTGCCAGCAGTCCCTCCGGGGCAGGGAGGTACACTGAAGCTTTCTTT; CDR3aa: CASSPSGAGRYTEAFF
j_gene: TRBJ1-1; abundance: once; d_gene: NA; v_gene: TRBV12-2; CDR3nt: TGTGCAAGTCGCTCCCCGGACAGGGTACAACTTACTGAAGCTTTCTTT; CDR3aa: CASRSPDRVQLTEAFF
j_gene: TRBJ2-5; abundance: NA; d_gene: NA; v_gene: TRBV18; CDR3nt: TGTGCCAGCTCACCAGACAGGTTCCAAGAGACCCAGTACTTC; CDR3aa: CASSPDRFQETQYF
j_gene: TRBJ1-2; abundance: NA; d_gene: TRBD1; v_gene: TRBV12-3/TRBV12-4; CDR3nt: TGTGCCAGCAGTTTGAGACAGGGCGTTGGCTACACCTTC; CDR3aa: CASSLRQGVGYTF
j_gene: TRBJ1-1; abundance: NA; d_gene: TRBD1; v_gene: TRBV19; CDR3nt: TGTGCCAGTAGACCTCAGGGGGCGCGGAACACTGAAGCTTTCTTT; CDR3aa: CASRPQGARNTEAFF
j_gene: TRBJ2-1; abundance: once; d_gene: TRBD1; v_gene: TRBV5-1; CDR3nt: TGCGCCAGCAGCTTAGGGACAGCCAACAATGAGCAGTTCTTC; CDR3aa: CASSLGTANNEQFF
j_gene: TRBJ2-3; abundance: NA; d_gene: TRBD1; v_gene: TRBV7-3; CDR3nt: TGTGCCAGCAGCATCCTCCCCTGGACAGGGGCCACAGATACGCAGTATTTT; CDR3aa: CASSILPWTGATDTQYF
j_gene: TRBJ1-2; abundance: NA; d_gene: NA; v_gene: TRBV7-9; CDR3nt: TGTGCCAGCAGAAATGGAATTTTCCAGGGCGACTATGGCTACACCTTC; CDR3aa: CASRNGIFQGDYGYTF
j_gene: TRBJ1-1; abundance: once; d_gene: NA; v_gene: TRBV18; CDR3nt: TGTGCCAGCTCAGAACAGGGCGTGATGAACACTGAAGCTTTCTTT; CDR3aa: CASSEQGVMNTEAFF
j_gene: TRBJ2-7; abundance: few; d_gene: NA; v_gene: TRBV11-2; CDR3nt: TGTGCCAGCAGCAGGACTACCTACGAGCAGTACTTC; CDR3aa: CASSRTTYEQYF
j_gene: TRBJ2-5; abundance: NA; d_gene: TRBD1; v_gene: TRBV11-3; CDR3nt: TGTGCCAGCAGCCCAGGCCAGGGACAGCAAGAGACCCAGTACTTC; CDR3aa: CASSPGQGQQETQYF
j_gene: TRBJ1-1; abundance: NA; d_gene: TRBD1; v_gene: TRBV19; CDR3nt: TGTGCCAGTAGAGGGTCAATGACAGGGCTGAACACTGAAGCTTTCTTT; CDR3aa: CASRGSMTGLNTEAFF